The 17 T cell receptor beta chains listed next were all sequenced from one sample in a study of PD-L1 blockade in urothelial cancer (dated 2017 in TCRdb). The sample's time point label is to be understood as: peripheral blood 6 weeks after treatment start. Libraries were prepared through the immunoSEQ multiplex PCR assay. This is the immuneACCESS table as TCRdb keeps it, with only in-frame sequences that have V and J called. A part of the clones is gone; compared with another copy, unresolved V genes explain less than half, and the rest is unexplained. This sample is represented by some 120,000 clones; about 83% of them were singletons. Of the sample, 2.4% is held by the ten largest clones. Material: PBMCs, obtained around atezolizumab (anti-PD-L1) treatment. The receptors originated from a man in his fifties or sixties with urothelial cancer.

The chain combines TRBV4-2 with TRBJ2-2; 11 positions match TRBD1. CDR1 is LGHNA and CDR2 is YNFKEQ in the germline V gene. Trimming removed 4 bases from V and 2 bases from J; junction bases left unmatched: 6. The CDR3 is 17 residues long. The CDR3 nucleotides read TGTGCCAGCAGCCTCGGACAGGGGGCCATAAACACCGGGGAGCTGTTTTTT. Protein sequence: CASSLGQGAINTGELFF.

The chain recombines TRBV19 with TRBJ2-7; 8 nucleotides agree with TRBD2. CDR1 LNHDA and CDR2 SQIVND come from the germline V gene (reference sequence). V was clipped by 7 bases and J by 6 bases; unmatched bases: 14. The CDR3 covers 15 residues. The CDR3 bases are TGTGCCAGTACAATAGGGAGCGGGAGTTCAATCGAGCAGTACTTC. It is translated as CASTIGSGSSIEQYF.

The V gene is TRBV6-6, the J gene TRBJ1-1; D might be TRBD1 (5 bases). V lost 5 bases, J lost 11 bases, and 18 bases lay in between. The CDR3 is 13 amino acids. The germline V gene encodes CDR1 MNHNY and CDR2 SVGAGI (reference sequence). CDR3 in DNA: TGTGCCAGCAGTCAGGGAAAATTACAGAGGGCTTTCTTT. Amino acids: CASSQGKLQRAFF.

J is TRBJ1-3 and V is TRBV28; D may be TRBD1 (5 bases). Trimming took 6 bases from V and 4 from J, leaving 13 bases between them. Per the germline V gene, CDR1 is MDHEN and CDR2 is SYDVKM. CDR3 length: 14 residues. Written as DNA, the CDR3 is TGTGCCAGCAGGCTTAGGGGTATCGGAAACACCATATATTTT. Translated, it gives CASRLRGIGNTIYF.

The V call is TRBV5-4, the J call TRBJ2-6; 9 positions agree with TRBD1. This CDR3 has 17 amino acids. With 5 bases clipped from V and 1 base from J, the junction kept 7 bases outside the gene matches. CDR1 and CDR2 from the germline V gene are SGHNT and YYREEE (reference sequence). CDR3: CASSRDRVGSGANVLTF. CDR3 coding DNA: TGTGCCAGCAGTCGGGACAGGGTCGGGTCTGGGGCCAACGTCCTGACTTTC.

The chain uses TRBV7-2 and TRBJ1-1; D is unresolved. The V end was cut by 6 bases, the J end by 5 bases, with 16 bases between. Germline assignment: CDR1 SGHTA and CDR2 FQGNSA. This CDR3 is 14 amino acids long. CDR3: CASRLSPGETEAFF. CDR3 nucleotide sequence: TGTGCCAGCAGGCTCTCCCCGGGTGAGACTGAAGCTTTCTTT.

This chain uses TRBV28 with TRBJ2-7; 11 nucleotides align to TRBD2. Per the germline V gene, CDR1 is MDHEN and CDR2 is SYDVKM. The CDR3 consists of 18 residues. The V segment lost 2 bases and the J segment 1 base; nucleotides outside the gene matches: 10. CDR3 sequence: CASSLGFPGLAASYEQYF. In DNA form, the CDR3 reads TGTGCCAGCAGTTTAGGTTTCCCGGGACTAGCGGCATCCTACGAGCAGTACTTC.

The chain recombines TRBV9 with TRBJ1-2; perhaps TRBD1 as D (5 bases). Germline V gene sequence: CDR1 SGDLS, CDR2 YYNGEE. V lost 0 bases to trimming and J lost 2 bases, with 11 bases between them. The CDR3 runs to 15 residues. The CDR3 sequence: CASSVGTSVNYGYTF. The DNA of the CDR3 is TGTGCCAGCAGCGTAGGGACAAGTGTCAACTATGGCTACACCTTC. Drawing the rest from reference TRBV9 and TRBJ1-2, the complete variable domain is DSGVTQTPKHLITATGQRVTLRCSPRSGDLSVYWYQQSLDQGLQFLIQYYNGEERAKGNILERFSAQQFPDLHSELNLSSLELGDSALYFCASSVGTSVNYGYTFGSGTRLTVV.

The chain is built from TRBV15 and TRBJ2-1, with 9 bases fitting TRBD2. CDR3 length: 15 amino acids. Germline values: CDR1 LNHNV, CDR2 YYDKDF (reference sequence). The J segment lost 4 bases and the V segment lost 5 bases, leaving 6 bases of the junction unmatched. CDR3 sequence (DNA): TGTGCCACCAGCCACGGTAGCGGGAGATACAATGAGCAGTTCTTC. Its protein is CATSHGSGRYNEQFF.

The chain employs TRBV7-3 and TRBJ2-1; TRBD2 agrees at 10 bases. The CDR3 is 15 amino acids. The ends lost 2 bases at V and 7 bases at J; junction bases unmatched: 5. In germline, CDR1 is SGHTA, CDR2 FQGTGA. CDR3 protein: CASSLQGLATNEQFF. CDR3 in DNA: TGTGCCAGCAGCTTACAGGGACTAGCGACTAATGAGCAGTTCTTC.

V and J are TRBV28 and TRBJ2-5; 8 positions agree with TRBD2. The V and J ends lost 2 bases and 9 bases, in that order; junction bases with no gene match: 5. CDR3 size: 13 residues. Germline CDR1 reads MDHEN; CDR2 reads SYDVKM. The CDR3 DNA sequence: TGTGCCAGCAGTTTAGACCGGCGGGGGGCCCAGTACTTC. Its protein product is CASSLDRRGAQYF. Full variable domain (remainder filled in from reference TRBV28 and TRBJ2-5): DVKVTQSSRYLVKRTGEKVFLECVQDMDHENMFWYRQDPGLGLRLIYFSYDVKMKEKGDIPEGYSVSREKKERFSLILESASTNQTSMYLCASSLDRRGAQYFGPGTRLLVL.

The chain employs TRBV23-1 and TRBJ2-3; D is uncertain. TRBV23-1 is an ORF for which the function is uncertain. The CDR3 has 17 amino acids. Trimming removed 6 bases from V and 0 bases from J, with 19 bases in between. In nucleotides, the CDR3 is TGCGCCAGCAGCCAAGCGAAAGAGAAAGCTAGCACAGATACGCAGTATTTT. Its protein product is CASSQAKEKASTDTQYF.

This clone was observed a single time. The rearrangement joins TRBV28 to TRBJ2-5, with TRBD1 identical over 9 bases. V lost 8 bases, J lost 5 bases, and 9 bases stayed unmatched. The germline CDR1 and CDR2 sequences are MDHEN and SYDVKM. The CDR3 contains 14 residues. CDR3 protein: CASYGQGREETQYF. The CDR3 DNA sequence: TGTGCCAGCTATGGACAGGGGAGGGAGGAGACCCAGTACTTC.

V usage is TRBV30 and J usage is TRBJ2-7; TRBD2 matches at 7 bases. This CDR3 region has 15 residues. Germline V gene data show CDR1 as GTSNPN and CDR2 as SVGIG (reference sequence). Trimming removed 2 bases from V and 3 bases from J; junction bases left unmatched: 10. The CDR3 sequence is CAWSIPWGGSYEQYF. The CDR3 nucleotides read TGTGCCTGGAGTATCCCGTGGGGCGGGAGCTACGAGCAGTACTTC.

V usage is TRBV11-2 and J usage is TRBJ2-7, with TRBD2 identical over 8 bases. This CDR3 has 15 residues. The V and J ends lost 3 bases and 2 bases, in that order; junction bases with no gene match: 6. Germline V CDR1 and CDR2: SGHAT, FQNNGV. The CDR3 protein is CASSLLREGPYEQYF. The CDR3 nucleotides are TGTGCCAGCAGCTTGTTACGGGAGGGCCCCTACGAGCAGTACTTC.

The rearrangement uses TRBV18 and TRBJ1-1, with TRBD1 matching over 7 bases. The CDR3 runs 14 residues. After removal of 3 bases from V and 4 bases from J, the junction contained 5 bases not matched to a gene. Germline V gives CDR1 KGHSH, CDR2 LQKENI. In DNA form, the CDR3 reads TGTGCCAGCTCACCTGGACAGGAAGTCACTGAAGCTTTCTTT. Translating gives CASSPGQEVTEAFF.

The V and J genes are TRBV29-1 and TRBJ1-2; 8 bases are shared with TRBD1. There are 13 residues in the CDR3. J was trimmed by 0 bases and V by 7 bases; bases with no gene match: 4. Germline CDR1 SQVTM, CDR2 ANQGSEA. The CDR3 DNA sequence: TGCAGCGCTGGACAGGGAGCTAACTATGGCTACACCTTC. Its translation is CSAGQGANYGYTF.